This T cell receptor beta chain was recovered during a study of T-cell reconstitution after alpha-beta-depleted transplantation in children. As for this clonotype: Its antigen is as yet unknown.

Overall study findings and caveats: In patients about two months after transplant, alpha-beta T cells reportedly arose from several hundred expanded graft clones. A year post-transplant, T-cell counts and diversity derived mostly from newly produced T cells. After transplant, high TCRbeta diversity at day 60 in some patients arose from surviving recipient T cells and thymic progenitors.

V was clipped by 6 bases and J by 3 bases, with 11 bases between them. CDR3 size: 13 residues. As it was prepared, the TCRbeta library received unique molecular identifiers. MiXCR, run by TCRdb on the PCR reads, gives a single entry per CDR3 protein. The sample has under 450,000 distinct CDR3 sequences; about 16% are singletons. The chain combines TRBV12-3 or TRBV12-4 with TRBJ1-1, with D unresolved. The specimen was PBMCs, mostly from graft donor cells, collected 360 days after TCRalphabeta/CD19-depleted stem cell transplant. This clonotype originated in a boy younger than two who had a stem cell transplant for Wiskott-Aldrich syndrome, so the T cells may come from the graft donor. In nucleotides, the CDR3 is TGTGCCAGCAGAATAGCCTCGGACACTGAAGCTTTCTTT. Translating gives CASRIASDTEAFF.